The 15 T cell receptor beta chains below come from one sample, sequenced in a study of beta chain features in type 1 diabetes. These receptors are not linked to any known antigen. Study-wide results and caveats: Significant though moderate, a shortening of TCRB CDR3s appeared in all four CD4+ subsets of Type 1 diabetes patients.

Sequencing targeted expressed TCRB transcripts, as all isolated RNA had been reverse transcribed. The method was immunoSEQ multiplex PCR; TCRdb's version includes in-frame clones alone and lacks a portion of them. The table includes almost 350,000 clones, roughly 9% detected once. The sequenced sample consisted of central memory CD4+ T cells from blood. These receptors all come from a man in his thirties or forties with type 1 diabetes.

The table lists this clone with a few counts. The CDR3 region has the DNA TGTGCCACCAGCAGAGAACAAGCGGGGGGACGGGAGACCCAGTACTTC. Translation: CATSREQAGGRETQYF. The chain recombines TRBV15 with TRBJ2-5, with 9 bases that match TRBD2. The CDR3 loop spans 16 amino acids. CDR1 is LNHNV, CDR2 YYDKDF, per germline (reference sequence). The V segment lost 0 bases and the J segment 5 bases; nucleotides outside the gene matches: 7.

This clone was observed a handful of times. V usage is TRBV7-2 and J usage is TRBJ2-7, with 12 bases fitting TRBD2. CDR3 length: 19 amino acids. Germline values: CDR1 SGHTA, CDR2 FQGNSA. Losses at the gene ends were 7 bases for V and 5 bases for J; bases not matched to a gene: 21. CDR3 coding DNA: TGTGCCAGCACCGATTCCTCGCGGTGGGCTAGCGGGGGGGCCCACGAGCAGTACTTC. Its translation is CASTDSSRWASGGAHEQYF.

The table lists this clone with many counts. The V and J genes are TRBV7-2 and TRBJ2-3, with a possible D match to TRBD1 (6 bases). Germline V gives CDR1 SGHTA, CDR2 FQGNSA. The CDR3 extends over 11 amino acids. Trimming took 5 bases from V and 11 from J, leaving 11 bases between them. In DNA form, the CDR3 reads TGTGCCAGCAGCACAGGGTCGAAGCAGTATTTT. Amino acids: CASSTGSKQYF. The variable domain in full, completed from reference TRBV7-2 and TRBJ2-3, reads GAGVSQSPSNKVTEKGKDVELRCDPISGHTALYWYRQSLGQGLEFLIYFQGNSAPDKSGLPSDRFSAERTGGSVSTLTIQRTQQEDSAVYLCASSTGSKQYFGPGTRLTVL.

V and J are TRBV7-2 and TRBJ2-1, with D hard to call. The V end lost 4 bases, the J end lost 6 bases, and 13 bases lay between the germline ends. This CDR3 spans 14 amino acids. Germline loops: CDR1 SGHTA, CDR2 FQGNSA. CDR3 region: CASSSYDTANEQFF. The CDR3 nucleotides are TGTGCCAGCAGCTCCTACGACACGGCCAATGAGCAGTTCTTC.

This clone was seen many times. The CDR3 DNA reads TGTGCCAGCAGTGCCCTACTTTCACAGGGAGCCGAAAAACTGTTTTTT. This translates into CASSALLSQGAEKLFF. The chain links TRBV25-1 to TRBJ1-4; a possible D gene is TRBD1 (6 bases). The CDR3 totals 16 residues. The germline V and J ends were trimmed by 4 bases and 8 bases, with 20 bases remaining between them. Germline assignment: CDR1 MGHDK and CDR2 SYGVNS.

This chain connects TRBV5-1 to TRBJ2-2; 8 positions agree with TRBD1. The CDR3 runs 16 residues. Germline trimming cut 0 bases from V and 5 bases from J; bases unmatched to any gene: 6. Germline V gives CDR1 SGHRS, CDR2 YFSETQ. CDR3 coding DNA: TGCGCCAGCAGCTTGGCCGGACAGGGTAGAACCGGGGAGCTGTTTTTT. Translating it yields CASSLAGQGRTGELFF.

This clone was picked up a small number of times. CDR3 in DNA: TGTGCCAGCAGTCCACCCCCTGGGGCCAACGTCCTGACTTTC. It specifies CASSPPPGANVLTF. The genes are TRBV27 and TRBJ2-6; D is unclear. The germline V gene encodes CDR1 MNHEY and CDR2 SMNVEV (reference sequence). Trimming shortened V by 5 bases and J by 2 bases, and 7 bases separated the two germline ends. This CDR3 contains 14 residues.

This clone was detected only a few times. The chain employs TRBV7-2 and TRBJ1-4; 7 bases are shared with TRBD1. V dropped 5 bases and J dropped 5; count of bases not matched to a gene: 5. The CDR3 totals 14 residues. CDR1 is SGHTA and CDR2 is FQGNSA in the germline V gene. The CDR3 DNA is TGTGCCAGCAGCCTGGGACAGAACAATGAAAAACTGTTTTTT. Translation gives CASSLGQNNEKLFF.

The CDR3 region has the DNA TGTGCCAGCATCTCTTCAAGAATCCGGGCCGACCTTTACGAGCAGTACTTC. Translated, it gives CASISSRIRADLYEQYF. V gene TRBV2 combines with J gene TRBJ2-7; D gene uncertain. The CDR3 extends over 17 amino acids. Germline V gives CDR1 SNHLY, CDR2 FYNNEI. V lost 7 bases and J 4 bases, leaving 26 bases between the germline ends.

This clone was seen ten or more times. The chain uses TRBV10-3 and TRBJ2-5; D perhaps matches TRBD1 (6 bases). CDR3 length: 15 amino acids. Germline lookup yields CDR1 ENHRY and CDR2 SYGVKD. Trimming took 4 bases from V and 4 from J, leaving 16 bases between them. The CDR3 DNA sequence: TGTGCCATCAGTGCCCGCTTACAGGGTACAGAGACCCAGTACTTC. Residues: CAISARLQGTETQYF.

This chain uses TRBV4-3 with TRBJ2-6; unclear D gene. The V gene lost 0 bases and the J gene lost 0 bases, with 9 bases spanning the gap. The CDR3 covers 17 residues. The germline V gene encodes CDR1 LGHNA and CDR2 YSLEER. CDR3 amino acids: CASSQDRSASGANVLTF. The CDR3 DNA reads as TGCGCCAGCAGCCAAGATAGAAGTGCCTCTGGGGCCAACGTCCTGACTTTC.

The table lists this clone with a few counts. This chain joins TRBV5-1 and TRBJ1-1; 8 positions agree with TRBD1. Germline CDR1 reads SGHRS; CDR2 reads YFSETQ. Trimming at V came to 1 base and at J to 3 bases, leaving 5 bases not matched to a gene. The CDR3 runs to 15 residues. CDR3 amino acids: CASSLTGGLYTEAFF. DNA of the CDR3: TGCGCCAGCAGCTTGACAGGGGGATTGTACACTGAAGCTTTCTTT.

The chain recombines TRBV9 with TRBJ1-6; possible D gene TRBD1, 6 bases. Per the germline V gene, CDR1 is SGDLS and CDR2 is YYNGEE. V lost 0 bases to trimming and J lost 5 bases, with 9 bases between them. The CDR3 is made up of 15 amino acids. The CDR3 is CASSVGGPDNSPLHF. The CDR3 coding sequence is TGTGCCAGCAGCGTAGGGGGGCCCGATAATTCACCCCTCCACTTT.

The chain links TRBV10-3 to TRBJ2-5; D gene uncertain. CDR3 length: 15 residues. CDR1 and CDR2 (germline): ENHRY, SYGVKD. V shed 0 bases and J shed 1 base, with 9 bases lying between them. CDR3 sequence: CAISESTTAQETQYF. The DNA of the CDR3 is TGTGCCATCAGTGAGTCGACAACCGCCCAAGAGACCCAGTACTTC.

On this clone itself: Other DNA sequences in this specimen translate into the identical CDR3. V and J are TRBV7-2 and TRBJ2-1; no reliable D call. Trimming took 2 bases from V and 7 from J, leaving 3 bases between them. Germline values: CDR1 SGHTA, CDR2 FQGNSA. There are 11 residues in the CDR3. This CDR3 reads CASSLLNEQFF. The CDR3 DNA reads TGTGCCAGCAGCTTACTGAATGAGCAGTTCTTC.